This T cell receptor beta chain was sequenced in a study of cytomegalovirus exposure and HLA in healthy donors. Overall study findings and caveats: A later analysis showed TCR association rates differing by HLA locus, peaking at DRB1 and lowest at HLA-C. Associated with cytomegalovirus, according to the listing, were 150 to 200 TCR beta chains.

This clone appeared once. Antigen specificity is unknown. PCR primers comprised 60 Vbeta and 13 Jbeta primers. The protocol was immunoSEQ multiplex PCR, while the TCRdb copy is restricted to in-frame clones and leaves out a portion. The sample lists about 150,000 clones, about 71% occurring once. The origin of this receptor is a woman aged 60-75 years in good health and CMV-seropositive. The specimen sequenced was PBMCs.

Written as DNA, the CDR3 is TGTGCCAGCAGTGAGTCCCCGCTGCCAAGCCAGCCCCAGCATTTT. This encodes CASSESPLPSQPQHF. This chain connects TRBV6-1 to TRBJ1-5; D ambiguous. The V gene's germline CDR1 is MNHNS and CDR2 SASEGT. V was trimmed by 3 bases and J by 7 bases, leaving 16 bases between them. The CDR3 has 15 residues.